Included here is one TCR beta chain sequence, with context. Its antigen target is currently unknown. No per-base quality is available; no much larger clone lies one base away. From a lookup of the germline V gene, CDR1 and CDR2 are SNHLY and FYNNEI. Spanning cysteine to phenylalanine, the CDR3 consists of 14 amino acids. Only CDR3 DNA remains: 42 bases, in frame from the first base. Trimming costs V 8 bases and J 1 base, and their ends lie 9 bases apart. The immunoSEQ Assay, a bias-controlled multiplex PCR, was used to amplify TCRbeta CDR3 regions from genomic DNA. As for how the authors treated the data: Nucleated cell counts per sample were estimated from amplification of reference gene primers within the assay. To quantify the absolute abundance of each unique TCRbeta CDR3 rearrangement, sequence reads were collapsed and filtered. For each sample, productive Simpson clonality was calculated by taking the square root of Simpson's diversity index across productive rearrangements. The table was pulled from immuneACCESS by TCRdb, which kept in-frame rearrangements only. Such tables lose some clones; where checked, under half of the loss comes from unresolved V genes, and the rest has no known cause. Clone size and V and J calls were adopted from that table, with D and trimming inferred from the DNA. Within this sample are 150,000 to 200,000 clones, with around 85% of them counted one time only. The ten largest clones represent roughly 1.1% of the sample.

A second Seattle source provided samples from volunteer blood donors who had recovered from COVID-19. Whole blood was collected in K2EDTA tubes by collaborating institutions according to the institutions' own protocols. Collaborator samples were shipped for TCRbeta analysis as frozen whole blood, isolated PBMCs, or DNA extracted from either sample type. This specimen comes from a study of blood T cell repertoires in COVID-19 (dated by TCRdb to the early 2020s). Regarding the research as a whole: Samples from collaborators originated in the United States, Italy and Spain and spanned both the acute and convalescent phases of COVID-19. The material from the prospective study consisted of cDNA or gDNA derived from T cells, B-cell-depleted T cells, or PBMCs. The dataset comprised deeply sampled blood TCRbeta repertoires from subjects exposed to, actively infected with, or recovered from COVID-19. The repertoires were released in a freely available public database intended as a resource for research on the immune response to SARS-CoV-2. Samples came from the ongoing ImmuneRACE study (first 160 participants) plus 1,254 subjects from 6 global collaborators. Nearly every sample came with metadata listing a de-identified subject ID, COVID-19 status, age in years and sex. HLA class I and class II types, where available, came from metadata supplied by the sample provider rather than from assay-based typing. Overall study results and their limits: The quantity of clinical and demographic metadata differed by source and by participant and was supplied without curation.

This sequence uses TRBV2 and TRBJ2-6, with no D gene named confidently. The receptor's source is a man in his 60s who had recovered from COVID-19. The source material was peripheral blood. The sequence in DNA is TGTGCCAGCTATATGGAGTCTGGGGCCAACGTCCTGACTTTC. Its coded protein is CASYMESGANVLTF.